These 27 T cell receptor beta chains originate from one sample sequenced in a study of CD8 T cells in ankylosing spondylitis. Study results and limitations: Seemingly distinctive of ankylosing spondylitis blood was a TCR beta motif formed by eight highly homologous variants.

TCRdb itself ran the 5' RACE reads through MiXCR, one entry per CDR3 protein. The top ten hold 6.8% of the sample, which has approximately 500,000 distinct CDR3 sequences, about 13% seen once. These receptors have no known antigen. Source material: blood, either unsorted or a sorted T cell fraction (not recorded which). These receptors all stem from a male donor with ankylosing spondylitis.

This clonotype was counted only a few times. V is TRBV29-1 and J is TRBJ2-7; 9 nucleotides line up with TRBD1. The CDR3 covers 15 residues. V dropped 6 bases and J dropped 7; count of bases not matched to a gene: 16. Per germline, CDR1 SQVTM and CDR2 ANQGSEA. CDR3 in DNA: TGCAGCGTGGAGAGTTGGGGACAGGGATTCGGGGAGCAGTACTTC. It codes for CSVESWGQGFGEQYF.

The chain employs TRBV7-9 and TRBJ1-1; 8 positions match TRBD1. In germline, CDR1 is SEHNR, CDR2 FQNEAQ (reference sequence). The length of the CDR3 is 14 residues. V trimming: 5 bases; J trimming: 1 base; junction bases outside the gene matches: 3. CDR3 nucleotides: TGTGCCAGCAGCGCGGGACAGGCGAACACTGAAGCTTTCTTT. The encoded protein is CASSAGQANTEAFF.

This clonotype has just a few counts. The gene calls are TRBV7-2 and TRBJ2-3; tentatively, D is TRBD1 (6 bases). CDR1 and CDR2 (germline): SGHTA, FQGNSA. Trimming removed 5 bases at V and 3 bases at J, with 12 bases between. The CDR3 sequence is 14 residues long. CDR3 sequence: CASSAGDLTDTQYF. The DNA of the CDR3 is TGTGCCAGCAGCGCAGGGGATCTGACAGATACGCAGTATTTT.

The gene calls are TRBV6-1 and TRBJ2-1; 10 nucleotides agree with TRBD1. The V segment lost 4 bases and the J segment 9 bases; nucleotides outside the gene matches: 15. From germline, CDR1 is MNHNS and CDR2 SASEGT. The CDR3 loop spans 17 amino acids. The CDR3 DNA sequence: TGTGCCAGCAGTGTACGCCCCGGGACAGGGGTTAGTGGTGAGCAGTTCTTC. Protein: CASSVRPGTGVSGEQFF.

In its sample, this clonotype was seen a few times. The chain employs TRBV20-1 and TRBJ2-5; 11 nucleotides agree with TRBD2. With 2 bases clipped from V and 7 bases from J, the junction kept 3 bases outside the gene matches. The CDR3 runs to 13 residues. From germline, CDR1 is DFQATT and CDR2 SNEGSKA (reference sequence). CDR3 loop: CSARTSGSPTQYF. CDR3 in DNA: TGCAGTGCTAGAACTAGCGGGAGTCCGACCCAGTACTTC.

The gene calls are TRBV11-1 and TRBJ2-5, with TRBD1 matching 9 bases. Trimming at V came to 5 bases and at J to 6 bases, leaving 19 bases not matched to a gene. The V gene's germline CDR1 is SGHAT and CDR2 FQDESV (reference sequence). This CDR3 spans 18 amino acids. As DNA, the CDR3 is TGTGCCAGCAGCCTTCCGCCTGTTCCCCGGACAGGGGAGAAGACCCAGTACTTC. Translation: CASSLPPVPRTGEKTQYF. Complete variable domain (other parts from reference TRBV11-1 and TRBJ2-5): EAEVAQSPRYKITEKSQAVAFWCDPISGHATLYWYRQILGQGPELLVQFQDESVVDDSQLPKDRFSAERLKGVDSTLKIQPAELGDSAMYLCASSLPPVPRTGEKTQYFGPGTRLLVL.

This clonotype came up many times. The chain is built from TRBV4-2 and TRBJ2-3, with TRBD2 matching 13 bases. The CDR3 totals 18 residues. The J segment lost 0 bases and the V segment lost 4 bases, leaving 7 bases of the junction unmatched. Germline V CDR1 and CDR2: LGHNA, YNFKEQ. The CDR3 region has the DNA TGTGCCAGCAGCCTTGGGACTAGCGGGGAGTTTAGCACAGATACGCAGTATTTT. Translation: CASSLGTSGEFSTDTQYF.

This clonotype was detected only a few times. V is TRBV7-8 and J is TRBJ2-7, with 9 positions matching TRBD2. V shed 1 base and J 1 base; nucleotides not matched to a gene: 14. Germline V CDR1 and CDR2: SGHVS, FQNEAQ. This CDR3 contains 19 residues. In nucleotides, the CDR3 is TGTGCCAGCAGCTTAGACGAGTACCTTAGCGGGAGTACGTCCTACGAGCAGTACGTC. Its translation: CASSLDEYLSGSTSYEQYV.

This clonotype was seen a few times. This chain joins TRBV14 and TRBJ2-7; 8 bases align to TRBD2. V was clipped by 3 bases and J by 2 bases; unmatched bases: 0. Germline V gives CDR1 SGHDN, CDR2 FVKESK. CDR3 length equals 13 residues. CDR3 protein: CASSQGLAYEQYV. The CDR3 DNA sequence: TGTGCCAGCAGCCAGGGACTAGCCTACGAGCAGTACGTC.

The rearrangement joins TRBV5-1 to TRBJ2-7; D not certain. CDR1 is SGHRS, CDR2 YFSETQ, per germline. Trimming left V 3 bases short and J 3 bases short, with 13 bases between. This CDR3 region has 14 residues. CDR3 region: CASSSGPDVYEQYF. The CDR3 DNA follows: TGCGCCAGCAGCTCCGGTCCGGACGTCTACGAGCAGTACTTC. Complete variable domain (other parts from reference TRBV5-1 and TRBJ2-7): KAGVTQTPRYLIKTRGQQVTLSCSPISGHRSVSWYQQTPGQGLQFLFEYFSETQRNKGNFPGRFSGRQFSNSRSEMNVSTLELGDSALYLCASSSGPDVYEQYFGPGTRLTVT.

This clonotype was observed at least ten times. This chain connects TRBV4-2 to TRBJ1-5; D gene unclear. The germline V and J ends were trimmed by 0 bases and 6 bases, with 9 bases remaining between them. The CDR3 runs 14 residues. Germline CDR1 and CDR2: LGHNA and YNFKEQ. CDR3 DNA: TGTGCCAGCAGCCAAGATAGAGAACTTCAGCCCCAGCATTTT. Encoded protein: CASSQDRELQPQHF.

This clonotype has only a few counts. V gene TRBV7-8 combines with J gene TRBJ1-1; D perhaps matches TRBD1 (6 bases). CDR3 length: 14 amino acids. Germline-derived CDR1 and CDR2 are SGHVS and FQNEAQ. V was trimmed by 4 bases and J by 4 bases, leaving 13 bases between them. This CDR3 is CASSSPQGSTEAFF. CDR3 nucleotides: TGTGCCAGCAGCTCGCCCCAGGGGAGCACTGAAGCTTTCTTT.

V is TRBV20-1 and J is TRBJ2-3; TRBD1 matches 7 bases. The CDR3 runs 15 residues. J was trimmed by 4 bases and V by 3 bases; bases with no gene match: 10. Germline CDR1 reads DFQATT; CDR2 reads SNEGSKA (reference sequence). The DNA for the CDR3 is TGCAGTGCTAGCCCGCCGAGGGGGCTGGCAGATACGCAGTATTTT. It specifies CSASPPRGLADTQYF.

The V gene is TRBV2, the J gene TRBJ2-3, with D hard to call. Trimming pared 5 bases from V and 14 bases from J, leaving 17 bases between. CDR1 and CDR2 from the germline V gene are SNHLY and FYNNEI. The CDR3 loop spans 12 amino acids. Written as DNA, the CDR3 is TGTGCCAGCAGTTCGACCCCCTCCACTCCGTATTTT. This gives the protein CASSSTPSTPYF.

This clonotype came up many times. The chain recombines TRBV25-1 with TRBJ2-7; 10 bases map to TRBD2. This CDR3 spans 14 amino acids. In germline, CDR1 is MGHDK, CDR2 SYGVNS. Trimming at V came to 6 bases and at J to 5 bases, leaving 7 bases not matched to a gene. CDR3 in amino acids: CASRGLAPLDEQYF. As DNA, the CDR3 is TGTGCCAGCAGGGGACTAGCGCCCCTGGACGAGCAGTACTTC.

The chain recombines TRBV20-1 with TRBJ1-5; no clear D gene. With 3 bases removed from V and 4 bases from J, the gap between germline ends came to 7 bases. This CDR3 contains 12 residues. Germline CDR1 is DFQATT and CDR2 is SNEGSKA (reference sequence). CDR3 in amino acids: CSARLENQPQHF. CDR3 coding DNA: TGCAGTGCTAGGTTGGAAAATCAGCCCCAGCATTTT.

The chain has TRBV6-2 or TRBV6-3 and TRBJ2-3, with D perhaps TRBD2 (5 bases). V was trimmed by 7 bases and J by 2 bases, leaving 22 bases between them. Germline V gene lookup returns CDR1 MNHEY and CDR2 SVGEGT. The CDR3 is 17 amino acids. CDR3: CASTLLRLSRPTDTQYF. The CDR3 DNA follows: TGTGCCAGCACCCTACTCCGACTAAGCCGCCCCACAGATACGCAGTATTTT.

This clonotype was detected only a few times. The chain joins TRBV6-2 or TRBV6-3 to TRBJ2-2; D might be TRBD2 (5 bases). The length of the CDR3 is 17 residues. The germline V gene encodes CDR1 MNHEY and CDR2 SVGEGT. Between the trimmed V and J ends, which lost 0 bases and 4 bases, there was a span of 15 bases. CDR3 sequence (DNA): TGTGCCAGCAGTTACTCGAGTCCTAGCTGGGGCACCGGGGAGCTGTTTTTT. Translated: CASSYSSPSWGTGELFF.

V is TRBV13 and J is TRBJ1-1; 7 bases align to TRBD1. The trim removed 5 bases at V and 4 bases at J, leaving 7 bases unmatched. Germline V gene lookup returns CDR1 PRHDT and CDR2 FYEKMQ (reference sequence). This CDR3 comprises 14 residues. The CDR3 nucleotides read TGTGCCAGCAGCGAGGGACAGCGAATCACTGAAGCTTTCTTT. Amino acids: CASSEGQRITEAFF.

This clonotype has ten or more counts. Written as DNA, the CDR3 is TGCGCCAGCAGCCCCGGGTTCAGTGGCAATGAGCAGTTCTTC. This codes for CASSPGFSGNEQFF. The chain uses TRBV4-1 and TRBJ2-1; D is unclear. The germline V and J ends were trimmed by 4 bases and 6 bases, with 13 bases remaining between them. CDR1 and CDR2 from the germline V gene are MGHRA and YSYEKL. The CDR3 is 14 residues long.

This clonotype was picked up a small number of times. This chain links TRBV25-1 with TRBJ1-1; D is possibly TRBD1 (5 bases). With 6 bases removed from V and 3 bases from J, the gap between germline ends came to 11 bases. The germline gives CDR1 MGHDK, CDR2 SYGVNS. This CDR3 comprises 13 residues. The CDR3 DNA reads TGTGCCAGCAGCAGGGAACGGTACACTGAAGCTTTCTTT. It is translated as CASSRERYTEAFF.

This clonotype has at least ten counts. The V call is TRBV5-1, the J call TRBJ1-2, with D maybe TRBD1 (5 bases). Germline CDR1 reads SGHRS; CDR2 reads YFSETQ. The CDR3 totals 14 residues. V lost 0 bases and J lost 3, with 9 bases in between. CDR3 amino acids: CASSLGTPDYGYTF. The CDR3 nucleotides are TGCGCCAGCAGCTTGGGGACACCCGACTATGGCTACACCTTC. Looking up the rest from reference TRBV5-1 and TRBJ1-2 gives the full variable domain: KAGVTQTPRYLIKTRGQQVTLSCSPISGHRSVSWYQQTPGQGLQFLFEYFSETQRNKGNFPGRFSGRQFSNSRSEMNVSTLELGDSALYLCASSLGTPDYGYTFGSGTRLTVV.

The chain recombines TRBV10-3 with TRBJ2-5; no clear D gene. V was trimmed by 5 bases and J by 5 bases, leaving 12 bases between them. In germline, CDR1 is ENHRY, CDR2 SYGVKD. This CDR3 region has 13 residues. CDR3 sequence (DNA): TGTGCCATCAGTCAGCAAACCGGGGAGACCCAGTACTTC. Translation: CAISQQTGETQYF.

This clonotype was detected a few times. The chain carries TRBV7-2 and TRBJ1-2; 7 nucleotides match TRBD1. CDR1 and CDR2 from the germline V gene are SGHTA and FQGNSA. Trimming cost V 5 bases and J 4 bases; bases outside gene matches: 10. This CDR3 comprises 15 residues. CDR3 in DNA: TGTGCCAGCAGCGCCAGGGCGGACAGGATCTATGGCTACACCTTC. Translating it yields CASSARADRIYGYTF.

The table lists this clonotype with a few counts. The gene calls are TRBV2 and TRBJ1-5; tentatively, D is TRBD1 (6 bases). The V gene lost 7 bases and the J gene lost 4 bases, with 11 bases spanning the gap. Germline V gene lookup returns CDR1 SNHLY and CDR2 FYNNEI. The CDR3 runs to 13 residues. CDR3 sequence: CASTTGNNQPQHF. DNA of the CDR3: TGTGCCAGCACAACAGGGAATAATCAGCCCCAGCATTTT.

At least ten counts were recorded for this clonotype. The CDR3 sequence: CASSPPSGSIPNEQFF. The CDR3 nucleotides are TGCGCCAGCAGCCCCCCTAGCGGGAGTATTCCCAATGAGCAGTTCTTC. This rearrangement joins TRBV5-1 to TRBJ2-1; TRBD2 agrees at 10 bases. Trimming took 4 bases from V and 6 from J; bases not matched to a gene: 10. The germline CDR1 and CDR2 sequences are SGHRS and YFSETQ. The CDR3 spans 16 residues.

The chain employs TRBV5-1 and TRBJ2-7, with D perhaps TRBD1 (6 bases). The CDR3 has 14 residues. Germline-derived CDR1 and CDR2 are SGHRS and YFSETQ. V lost 0 bases to trimming and J lost 2 bases, with 9 bases between them. The CDR3 here is CASSLDRAAYEQYV. The CDR3 region has the DNA TGCGCCAGCAGCTTGGACAGGGCGGCCTACGAGCAGTACGTC.